This T cell receptor beta chain comes out of a study of OX40 agonist ivuxolimab in advanced cancers. This table comes from immunoSEQ multiplex PCR, and its TCRdb copy is limited to in-frame clones, with some not included. This table has around 65,000 clones, around 90% appearing once. The CDR3 extends over 12 amino acids. The germline V and J ends were trimmed by 5 bases and 9 bases, with 11 bases remaining between them. Germline CDR1 is LNHDA and CDR2 is SQIVND (reference sequence). The specimen was CD4+ or CD8+ T cells sorted from blood, collected in a trial of the OX40 agonist ivuxolimab. The chain carries TRBV19 and TRBJ2-1; no reliable D call. This clonotype was obtained from an adult with an advanced solid tumor such as melanoma, head and neck, liver or kidney cancer. The CDR3 nucleotides read TGTGCCAGTAGTCGGACGCTCGGTGAGCAGTTCTTC. This translates into CASSRTLGEQFF.